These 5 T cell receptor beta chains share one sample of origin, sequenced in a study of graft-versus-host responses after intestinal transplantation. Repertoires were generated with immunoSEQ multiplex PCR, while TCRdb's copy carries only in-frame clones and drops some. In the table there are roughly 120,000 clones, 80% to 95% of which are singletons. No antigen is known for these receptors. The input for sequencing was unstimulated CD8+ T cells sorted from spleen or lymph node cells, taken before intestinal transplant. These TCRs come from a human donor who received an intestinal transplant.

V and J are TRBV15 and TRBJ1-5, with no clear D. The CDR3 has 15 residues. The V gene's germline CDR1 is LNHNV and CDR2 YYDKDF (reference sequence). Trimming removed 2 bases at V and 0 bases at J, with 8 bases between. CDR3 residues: CATSRTKGSNQPQHF. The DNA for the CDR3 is TGTGCCACCAGCAGAACAAAGGGTAGCAATCAGCCCCAGCATTTT.

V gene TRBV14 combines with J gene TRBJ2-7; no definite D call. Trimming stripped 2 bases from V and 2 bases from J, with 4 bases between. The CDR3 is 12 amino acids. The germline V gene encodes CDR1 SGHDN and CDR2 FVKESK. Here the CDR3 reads CASSQSTYEQYF. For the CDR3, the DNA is TGTGCCAGCAGCCAATCCACCTACGAGCAGTACTTC. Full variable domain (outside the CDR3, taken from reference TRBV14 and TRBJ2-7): EAGVTQFPSHSVIEKGQTVTLRCDPISGHDNLYWYRRVMGKEIKFLLHFVKESKQDESGMPNNRFLAERTGGTYSTLKVQPAELEDSGVYFCASSQSTYEQYFGPGTRLTVT.

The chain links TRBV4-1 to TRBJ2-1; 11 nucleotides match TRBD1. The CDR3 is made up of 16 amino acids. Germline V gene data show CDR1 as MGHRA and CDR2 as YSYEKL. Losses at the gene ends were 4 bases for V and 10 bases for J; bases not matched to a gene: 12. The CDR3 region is CASSREDRGRGPEQFF. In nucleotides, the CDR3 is TGCGCCAGCAGCCGAGAGGACAGGGGGCGCGGTCCGGAGCAGTTCTTC.

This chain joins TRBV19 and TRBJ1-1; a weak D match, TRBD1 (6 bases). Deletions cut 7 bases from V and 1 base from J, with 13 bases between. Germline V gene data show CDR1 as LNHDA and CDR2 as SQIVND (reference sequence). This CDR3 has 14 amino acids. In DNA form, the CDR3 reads TGTGCCAGTACCCCCGCAGGGGAGAACACTGAAGCTTTCTTT. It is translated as CASTPAGENTEAFF.

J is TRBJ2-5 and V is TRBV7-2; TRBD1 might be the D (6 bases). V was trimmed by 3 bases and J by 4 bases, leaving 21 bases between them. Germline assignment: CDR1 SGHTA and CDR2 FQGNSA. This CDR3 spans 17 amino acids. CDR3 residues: CASSFDWLRGSGETQYF. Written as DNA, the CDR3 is TGTGCCAGCAGCTTCGATTGGCTCAGGGGCTCGGGAGAGACCCAGTACTTC.